The rows below give T cell receptor beta chains drawn from one sample of a study of blood T cells in healthy people across ages. Each CDR3 protein gets one entry after TCRdb re-called the 5' RACE reads with MiXCR. The repertoire includes 850,000 to 1,300,000 distinct CDR3 sequences, 40% to 50% of them detected once, and approximately 20% sits in the top ten. The sample comprised blood. The origin of the receptors is a woman aged 55-70 years in good health. CDR3s include the opening cysteine and the closing phenylalanine or tryptophan. The D gene is left open where the match is weak.

D gene | J gene | V gene | CDR3 protein
. | TRBJ2-3 | TRBV27 | CASSLYRWADTQYF
. | TRBJ2-1 | TRBV20-1 | CSAFRGDSYNEQFF
. | . | TRBV7-2 | CASSFGNPLEQYF
TRBD2 | TRBJ2-3 | TRBV12-3/TRBV12-4 | CANRSSGGTDTQYF
TRBD2 | TRBJ2-4 | TRBV20-1 | CSARDVLSGDSNGAKNIQYF
. | TRBJ2-6 | TRBV29-1 | CSVWAGANVLTF
TRBD2 | TRBJ2-6 | TRBV20-1 | CSARGRTSGDSGANVLTF
TRBD2 | . | TRBV12-3/TRBV12-4 | CASSLGSGIYNEQYF
TRBD1 | TRBJ2-3 | TRBV18 | CASSPLPRQGAKTDTQYF
TRBD2 | TRBJ2-5 | TRBV7-6 | CASSSWTSGIEQETQYF
. | TRBJ2-7 | TRBV7-2 | CATPGQKMYEQYF
. | . | TRBV11-2 | CASSFELGEIPYEQYF
TRBD2 | TRBJ2-7 | TRBV5-1 | CASSFGSGVTYEQYF
TRBD1 | TRBJ1-4 | TRBV14 | CASSQGQHNEKLFF
. | TRBJ2-3 | TRBV6-5 | CASSTGPSTDTQYF
. | TRBJ2-7 | TRBV9 | CASSVGRSSYEQYF
. | TRBJ2-7 | TRBV20-1 | CSARDRAAVYEQYF